A single sample gave rise to the 11 T cell receptor delta chains below, sequenced in a study of γδ T cells in repeated Plasmodium falciparum infection. Vgamma9/Vdelta2+ and Vdelta2-negative gammadelta T cells were flow-sorted from PBMC for bulk sequencing. TCRdb fed the multiplex PCR reads into CATT to redo clone calling. The data contain roughly 50,000 delta-chain clones, less than 2% of them singletons. Sequencing input: gamma-delta T cells from blood. The source is a pool of human donors (malaria-infected and uninfected, not separated).

Details on this clone: TCRdb's protein, taken from a much larger clone, differs from this DNA's translation at residue 6, likely owing to a read error; the protein displayed comes from the DNA. The chain recombines TRDV1 with TRDJ1; the D is unclear. TCRdb leaves out the J gene; it was filled in here by matching the DNA to germline. The V gene's germline CDR1 is TSWWSYY and CDR2 QGS. The V end lost 4 bases, the J end lost 2 bases, and 26 bases lay between the germline ends. This CDR3 region has 19 residues. The chain's CDR3 is CALGVSFFLWPRETDKLIF. The CDR3 nucleotides read TGTGCTCTTGGGGTAAGCTTTTTTCTATGGCCCCGAGAGACCGATAAACTCATCTTT.

As concerns this clone: TCRdb's listed protein matches a much larger clone and diverges from this DNA's translation at residue 10, likely through a read error; the protein shown comes from the DNA. The CDR3 nucleotides are TGTGCCTGTGACACTGTACTGGGGGATTCTCACAACTCCTGGGACACCCGACAGATGTTTTTC. This codes for CACDTVLGDSHNSWDTRQMFF. The V gene is TRDV2, the J gene TRDJ3; 10 nucleotides line up with TRDD3. Germline V CDR1 and CDR2: GEAIGNYY, EKD. Germline trimming cut 1 base from V and 0 bases from J; bases unmatched to any gene: 11. The CDR3 has 21 amino acids.

Only one count was recorded for this clone. As DNA, the CDR3 is TGTGCTCTTGGGGACAGCTCTTTAAGGCTTCACCATCAGCTTTATTACACCGATAAACTCATCTTT. This sequence encodes CALGDSSLRLHHQLYYTDKLIF. This sequence joins TRDV1 and TRDJ1; D uncertain. Here the J gene came from matching the DNA to germline, since TCRdb omits it. The CDR3 covers 22 residues. CDR1 and CDR2 (germline): TSWWSYY, QGS. Trimming cost V 3 bases and J 0 bases, with 32 bases left between them.

With regard to this clone: TCRdb's protein, taken from a much larger clone, differs from this DNA's translation at residue 16, likely owing to a read error; the protein displayed comes from the DNA. The chain combines TRDV3 with TRDJ1; 8 positions match TRDD3. The J gene is absent in TCRdb and was assigned here via DNA matching to germline. The CDR3 is 19 amino acids. Germline V gene lookup returns CDR1 TVYSNPD and CDR2 GDNSRS (reference sequence). The CDR3 loop is CALSSPAGGLGGGTDRLIF. CDR3 bases: TGTGCCTTATCGAGCCCTGCAGGAGGACTGGGGGGGGGGACCGATAGACTCATCTTT.

In regard to this clone: A far larger clone is only one base removed, so a read error is likely. The same CDR3 is also encoded by other DNA sequences in this sample. The chain joins TRDV1 to TRDJ1, with TRDD3 matching over 13 bases. The J gene is not listed in TCRdb, so it was assigned here from a DNA match to germline. Germline CDR1 is TSWWSYY and CDR2 is QGS. The CDR3 is 24 amino acids. Here the CDR3 reads CALGGIFLPSTGGYATLYTDKLIF. Here the CDR3 DNA reads TGTGCTCTAGGGGGGATCTTCCTCCCTTCTACTGGGGGATACGCGACTTTGTACACCGATAAACTCATCTTT.

This clone occurred a few times. This likely reflects a read error, since a far larger clone is one base away. Distinct nucleotide sequences in the sample also encode this CDR3. The DNA for the CDR3 is TGCGCTCTTGGGAACCAGGCCTTCCTACTCCCTGGGGGATACCGGTTTCAGAACACCGATAAACTCATCTTT. This translates into CALGNQAFLLPGGYRFQNTDKLIF. V is TRDV1 and J is TRDJ1; 11 nucleotides agree with TRDD3. This CDR3 is built from 24 residues. The germline CDR1 and CDR2 sequences are TSWWSYY and QGS.

This clone was detected ten times or more. The protein TCRdb lists belongs to a much larger clone and differs from this DNA's translation at residue 10, which points to a read error; the protein shown is made from the DNA. This rearrangement joins TRDV2 to TRDJ1; D unresolved. Assignment of the J gene here rests on matching the DNA to germline, because TCRdb gives none. The CDR3 runs to 15 residues. V gave up 0 bases and J gave up 2 bases, with 12 bases separating them. In germline, CDR1 is GEAIGNYY, CDR2 EKD. This CDR3 is CACDTVGRRTDKLIF. CDR3 DNA sequence: TGTGCCTGTGACACCGTCGGGCGAAGAACCGATAAACTCATCTTT.

This clone was seen more than once but under ten times. At one of its ends the junction is not consistent with the germline gene, which may arise from a read error. The V and J genes are TRDV1 and TRDJ1, with TRDD3 matching over 7 bases. The J gene was not available in TCRdb and was assigned here by matching the DNA to germline segments. CDR3 length: 20 amino acids. Germline CDR1 is TSWWSYY and CDR2 is QGS. The CDR3 nucleotides are TGTGCTATTGGGGAATTCCTTTTCTTACCTGGGGGGGAGTACACCGATAAACTCATCTTT. As protein: CAIGEFLFLPGGEYTDKLIF.

The table lists this clone with a few counts. A far larger clone lies a single base away; this is likely a read error. The sample holds other DNA sequences that translate to the same CDR3. This chain uses TRDV1 with TRDJ1; TRDD2 is a possible D gene (5 bases). The CDR3 runs to 13 residues. Germline loops: CDR1 TSWWSYY, CDR2 QGS. V shed 1 base and J shed 7 bases, with 10 bases lying between them. Written as DNA, the CDR3 is TGTGCTCTTGGGGAACCATCTCCTTCTAAACTCATCTTT. This sequence encodes CALGEPSPSKLIF.

This clone was recorded a few times. The translation of this DNA and the TCRdb protein of a much larger clone differ at residue 12, probably owing to a read error; the protein shown here is translated from the DNA. The V and J genes are TRDV1 and TRDJ1, with TRDD3 identical over 7 bases. Here the J gene came from matching the DNA to germline, since TCRdb omits it. The CDR3 length is 23 residues. CDR1 and CDR2 from the germline V gene are TSWWSYY and QGS. Trimming took 0 bases from V and 1 from J; bases not matched to a gene: 26. CDR3 in DNA: TGTGCTCTTGGGGAACTTGACCTACCCTGGGGGGTCGTACCTCCTTTGTCCACCGATAAACTCATCTTT. Protein: CALGELDLPWGVVPPLSTDKLIF.

The table lists this clone with a few counts. Translating this DNA gives a protein that differs at residue 12 from the TCRdb one, which belongs to a much larger clone; a read error is likely, and the protein shown is this translation. This chain connects TRDV1 to TRDJ1, with TRDD3 matching over 9 bases. The V and J ends lost 0 bases and 6 bases, in that order; junction bases with no gene match: 11. The CDR3 runs to 17 residues. The germline V gene has CDR1 TSWWSYY and CDR2 QGS. The DNA for the CDR3 is TGTGCTCTTGGGGAACTTACAAGGACTGGGGGAGGGAATAAACTCATCTTT. Encoded protein: CALGELTRTGGGNKLIF.